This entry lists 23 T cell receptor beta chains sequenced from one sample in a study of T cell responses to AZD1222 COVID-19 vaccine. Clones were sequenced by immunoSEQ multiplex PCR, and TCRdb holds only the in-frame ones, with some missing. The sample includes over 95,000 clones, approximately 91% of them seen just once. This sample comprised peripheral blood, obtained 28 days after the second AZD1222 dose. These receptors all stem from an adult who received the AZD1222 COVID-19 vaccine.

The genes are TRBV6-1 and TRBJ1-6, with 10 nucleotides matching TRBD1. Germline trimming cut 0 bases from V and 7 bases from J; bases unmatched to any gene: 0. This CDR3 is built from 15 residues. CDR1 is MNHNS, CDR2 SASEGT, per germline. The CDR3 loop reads CASSEATGGNSPLHF. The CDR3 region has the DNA TGTGCCAGCAGTGAAGCGACAGGGGGCAATTCACCCCTCCACTTT.

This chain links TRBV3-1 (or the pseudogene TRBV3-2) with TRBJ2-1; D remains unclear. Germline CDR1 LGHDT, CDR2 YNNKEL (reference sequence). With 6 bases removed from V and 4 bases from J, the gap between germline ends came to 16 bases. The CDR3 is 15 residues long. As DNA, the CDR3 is TGTGCCAGCAGGGACGACACAGAGTTATACAATGAGCAGTTCTTC. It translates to CASRDDTELYNEQFF.

Here the CDR3 DNA reads TGTGCCAGCAGCCAAGCCGGGACGGACCGTGACCTTTATAGCAATCAGCCCCAGCATTTT. Translated, it gives CASSQAGTDRDLYSNQPQHF. The V gene is TRBV4-2, the J gene TRBJ1-5; D possibly corresponds to TRBD1 (5 bases). Germline CDR1 reads LGHNA; CDR2 reads YNFKEQ. The CDR3 is 20 amino acids. The V end was cut by 1 base, the J end by 0 bases, with 22 bases between.

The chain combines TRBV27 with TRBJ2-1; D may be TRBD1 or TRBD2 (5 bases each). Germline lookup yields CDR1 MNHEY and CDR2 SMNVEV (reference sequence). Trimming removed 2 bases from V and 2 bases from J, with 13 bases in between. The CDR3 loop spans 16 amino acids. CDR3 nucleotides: TGTGCCAGCAGTTTAATAACGGGGACCCCCTACAATGAGCAGTTCTTC. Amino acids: CASSLITGTPYNEQFF.

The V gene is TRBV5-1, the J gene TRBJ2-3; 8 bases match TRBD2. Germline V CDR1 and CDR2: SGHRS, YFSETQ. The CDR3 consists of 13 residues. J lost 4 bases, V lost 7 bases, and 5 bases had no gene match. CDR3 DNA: TGCGCCAGCTCGGGAGGGTGGGCAGATACGCAGTATTTT. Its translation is CASSGGWADTQYF.

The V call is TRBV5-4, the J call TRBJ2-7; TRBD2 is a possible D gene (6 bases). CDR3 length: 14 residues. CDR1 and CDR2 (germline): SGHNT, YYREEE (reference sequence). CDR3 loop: CAPPREPSSYEQYF. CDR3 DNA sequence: TGTGCTCCCCCACGGGAGCCTAGCTCCTACGAGCAGTACTTC.

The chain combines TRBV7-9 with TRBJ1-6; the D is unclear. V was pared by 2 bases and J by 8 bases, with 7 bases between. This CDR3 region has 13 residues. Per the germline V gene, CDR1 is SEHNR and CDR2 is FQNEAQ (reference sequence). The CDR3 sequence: CASSLFSDSPLHF. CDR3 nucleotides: TGTGCCAGCAGCTTATTTTCTGATTCACCCCTCCACTTT.

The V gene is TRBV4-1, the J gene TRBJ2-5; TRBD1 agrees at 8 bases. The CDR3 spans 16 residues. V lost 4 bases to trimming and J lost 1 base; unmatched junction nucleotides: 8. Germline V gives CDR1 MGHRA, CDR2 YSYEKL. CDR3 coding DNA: TGCGCCAGCAGCCGTTCAGGGACAGGCCGCCAAGAGACCCAGTACTTC. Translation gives CASSRSGTGRQETQYF.

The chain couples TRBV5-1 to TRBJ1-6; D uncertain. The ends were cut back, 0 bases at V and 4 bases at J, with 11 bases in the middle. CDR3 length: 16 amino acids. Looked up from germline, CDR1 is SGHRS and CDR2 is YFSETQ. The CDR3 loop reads CASSLEGGDYNSPLHF. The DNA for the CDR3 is TGCGCCAGCAGCTTGGAAGGCGGAGATTATAATTCACCCCTCCACTTT.

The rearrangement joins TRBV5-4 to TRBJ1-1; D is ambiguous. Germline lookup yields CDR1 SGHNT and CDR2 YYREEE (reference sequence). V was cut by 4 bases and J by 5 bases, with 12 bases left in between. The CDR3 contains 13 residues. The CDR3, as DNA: TGTGCCAGCAGCACTGCCTGGGGTACTGAAGCTTTCTTT. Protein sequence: CASSTAWGTEAFF.

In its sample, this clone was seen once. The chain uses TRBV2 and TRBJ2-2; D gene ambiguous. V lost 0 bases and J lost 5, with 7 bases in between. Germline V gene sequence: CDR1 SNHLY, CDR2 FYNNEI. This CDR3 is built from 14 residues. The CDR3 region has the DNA TGTGCCAGCAGTGAAGCGGGAAGAACCGGGGAGCTGTTTTTT. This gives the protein CASSEAGRTGELFF.

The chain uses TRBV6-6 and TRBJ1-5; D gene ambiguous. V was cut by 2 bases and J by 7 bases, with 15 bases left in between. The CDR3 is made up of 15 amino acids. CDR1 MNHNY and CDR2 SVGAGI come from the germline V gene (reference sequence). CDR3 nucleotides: TGTGCCAGCAGTTACGATACCCGGGCGGGGCAGCCCCAGCATTTT. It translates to CASSYDTRAGQPQHF.

CDR3 nucleotide sequence: TGTGCCACCCGCGGTAGGACCTTTGAGGGCTACACCTTC. Its protein product is CATRGRTFEGYTF. This chain uses TRBV6-5 with TRBJ1-2; D not certain. The CDR3 sequence is 13 residues long. The V and J ends lost 10 bases and 8 bases respectively, with 20 bases between them. In germline, CDR1 is MNHEY, CDR2 SVGAGI.

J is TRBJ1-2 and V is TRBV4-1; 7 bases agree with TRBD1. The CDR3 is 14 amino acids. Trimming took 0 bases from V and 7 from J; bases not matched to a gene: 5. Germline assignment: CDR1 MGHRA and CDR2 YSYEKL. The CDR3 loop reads CASSQEATGRGYTF. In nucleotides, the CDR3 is TGCGCCAGCAGCCAAGAAGCGACAGGGCGTGGCTACACCTTC.

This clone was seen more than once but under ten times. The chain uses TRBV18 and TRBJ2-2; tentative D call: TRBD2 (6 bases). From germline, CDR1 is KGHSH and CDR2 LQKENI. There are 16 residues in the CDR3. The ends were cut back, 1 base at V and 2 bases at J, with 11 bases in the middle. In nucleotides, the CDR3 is TGTGCCAGCTCACCACTTCGGGGGTCTAACACCGGGGAGCTGTTTTTT. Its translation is CASSPLRGSNTGELFF.

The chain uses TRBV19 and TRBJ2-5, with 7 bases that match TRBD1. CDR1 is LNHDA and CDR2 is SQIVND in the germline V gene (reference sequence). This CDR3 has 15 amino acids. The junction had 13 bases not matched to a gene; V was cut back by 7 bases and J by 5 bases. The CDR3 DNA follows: TGTGCCAGTACCTCTACCGGGACAGTTCCGGAGACCCAGTACTTC. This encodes CASTSTGTVPETQYF.

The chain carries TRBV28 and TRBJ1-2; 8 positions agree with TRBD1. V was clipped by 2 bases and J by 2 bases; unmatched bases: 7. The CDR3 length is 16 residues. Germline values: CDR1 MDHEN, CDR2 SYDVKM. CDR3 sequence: CASSLTAGGLNYGYTF. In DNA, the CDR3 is TGTGCCAGCAGTTTAACGGCAGGGGGCTTAAACTATGGCTACACCTTC.

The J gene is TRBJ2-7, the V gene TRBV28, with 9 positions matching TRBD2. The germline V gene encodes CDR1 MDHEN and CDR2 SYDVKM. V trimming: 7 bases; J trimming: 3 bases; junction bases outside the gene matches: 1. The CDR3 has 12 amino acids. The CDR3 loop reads CASKLAGYEQYF. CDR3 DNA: TGTGCCAGCAAACTAGCGGGCTACGAGCAGTACTTC.

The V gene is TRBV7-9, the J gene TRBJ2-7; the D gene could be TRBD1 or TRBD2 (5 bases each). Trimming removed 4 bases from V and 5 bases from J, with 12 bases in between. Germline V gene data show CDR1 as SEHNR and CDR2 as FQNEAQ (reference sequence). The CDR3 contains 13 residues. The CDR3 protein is CASSSSGTHEQYF. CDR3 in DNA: TGTGCCAGCAGCTCATCCGGGACCCACGAGCAGTACTTC.

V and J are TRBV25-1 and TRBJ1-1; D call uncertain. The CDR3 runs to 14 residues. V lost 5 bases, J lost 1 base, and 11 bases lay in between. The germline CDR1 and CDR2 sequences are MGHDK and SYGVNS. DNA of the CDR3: TGTGCCAGCAGTCGGGTTCGGGGGAACACTGAAGCTTTCTTT. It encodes CASSRVRGNTEAFF.

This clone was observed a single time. The CDR3, as DNA: TGTGCCAGTAGGCCCCCCGGGGGGTTAGGGCAAGAGACCCAGTACTTC. This sequence encodes CASRPPGGLGQETQYF. This rearrangement joins TRBV19 to TRBJ2-5, with 7 bases fitting TRBD2. The CDR3 has 16 amino acids. V was pared by 6 bases and J by 2 bases, with 12 bases of the junction left unmatched. From germline, CDR1 is LNHDA and CDR2 SQIVND (reference sequence).

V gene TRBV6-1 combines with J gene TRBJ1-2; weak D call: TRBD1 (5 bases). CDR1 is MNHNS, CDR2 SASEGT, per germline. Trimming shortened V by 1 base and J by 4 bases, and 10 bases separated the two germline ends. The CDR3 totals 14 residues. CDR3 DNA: TGTGCCAGCAGTGAAGACCAGGGAGCCTATGGCTACACCTTC. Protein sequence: CASSEDQGAYGYTF.

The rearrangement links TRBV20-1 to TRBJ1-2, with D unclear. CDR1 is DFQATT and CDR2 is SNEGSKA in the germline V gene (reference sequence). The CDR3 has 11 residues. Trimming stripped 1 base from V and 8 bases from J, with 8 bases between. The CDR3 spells CSARGGLGYTF. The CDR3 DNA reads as TGCAGTGCTAGAGGTGGTCTCGGCTACACCTTC.